This T cell receptor (beta chain) was observed in a study of breast tumors, draining lymph nodes, adjacent tissues (TCRdb year 2016). Regarding the study in general: TCR beta repertoires were compared across tumor, adjacent nontumor tissue and axillary lymph nodes obtained from breast cancer patients. In human breast cancer, the study set out to assess how tumor, surrounding tissue and draining lymph node repertoires relate to one another and whether T cells might be exchanged between them.

The germline V gene yields MGHDK for CDR1 and SYGVNS for CDR2. Including the terminal cysteine and phenylalanine, the CDR3 comprises 15 residues. Solely the CDR3 DNA is kept, with 45 bases framed from the first base. At the junction V is shortened by 0 bases and J by 3 bases, with 6 bases in between. With regard to this clonotype: No antigen is known for it. No base-level quality is on record; no much larger clone is a single base apart.

The paper's findings and limits, for the study overall: The data were considered consistent with most tumor T cells being derived from the lymph node and subsequently expanding within tumor tissue. Tumors showed preferential V and J gene usage, and their T-cell repertoire diversity fell below that of lymph nodes yet above that of nontumor tissue. The similarity between tumor and nontumor tissue repertoires was significantly greater in luminal-like breast cancer than in basal-like breast cancer. The conclusion that tumor T cells originate in lymph nodes was framed as consistent with a hypothesis rather than directly demonstrated.

Sequencing took place on an Illumina HiSeq 2000. Multiplex PCR amplification was used to build the TCR beta chain libraries. The amplified TCR beta chain products were analyzed by high-throughput sequencing. TCRdb reworked the public reads: Q25 trimming with fastp, MiXCR clone assembly, productive beta chains retained. Each entry merges the rows of one CDR3 protein and shows their most common DNA and genes. The sample profile shows just under 65,000 distinct CDR3 sequences; around 52% of them were found once. The ten most abundant clones make up roughly 20% of the sample. Sequencing input: breast tumor tissue. The clonotype comes from a female donor with breast cancer. Some clones in this sample may be carry-over from other donors' samples. Recombination linked TRBV25-1 to TRBJ2-6, with a tentative D call of TRBD1 or TRBD2, each matching 5 bases. The DNA sequence is given as TGTGCCAGCAGTGAATATGGGGGTGGGGCCAACGTCCTGACTTTC. Its translation is CASSEYGGGANVLTF.